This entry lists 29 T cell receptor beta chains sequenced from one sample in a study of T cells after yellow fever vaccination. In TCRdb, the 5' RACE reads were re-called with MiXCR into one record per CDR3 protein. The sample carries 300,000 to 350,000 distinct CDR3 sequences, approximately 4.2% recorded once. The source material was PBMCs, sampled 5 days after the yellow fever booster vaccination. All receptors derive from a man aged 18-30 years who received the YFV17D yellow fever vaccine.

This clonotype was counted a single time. CDR3 loop: CASSLPPGQGWETQYF. For the CDR3, the DNA is TGTGCCAGCAGCTTACCCCCCGGACAGGGGTGGGAGACCCAGTACTTC. The chain combines TRBV7-9 with TRBJ2-5; 9 bases agree with TRBD1. This CDR3 is built from 16 residues. J was trimmed by 5 bases and V by 2 bases; bases with no gene match: 9. Germline V lookup: CDR1 SEHNR, CDR2 FQNEAQ (reference sequence).

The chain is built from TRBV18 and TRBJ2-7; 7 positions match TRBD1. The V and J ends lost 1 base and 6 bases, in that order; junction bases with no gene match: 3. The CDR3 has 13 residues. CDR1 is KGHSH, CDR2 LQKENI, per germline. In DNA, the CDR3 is TGTGCCAGCTCACCACGAGGGGGCTTCGAGCAGTACGTC. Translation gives CASSPRGGFEQYV.

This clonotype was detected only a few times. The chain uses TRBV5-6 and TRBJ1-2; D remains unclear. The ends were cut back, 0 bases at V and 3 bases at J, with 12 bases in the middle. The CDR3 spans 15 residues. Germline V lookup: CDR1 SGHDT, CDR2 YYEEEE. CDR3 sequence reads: CASSLALGRDYGYTF. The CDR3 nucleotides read TGTGCCAGCAGCTTGGCCCTCGGGAGAGACTATGGCTACACCTTC.

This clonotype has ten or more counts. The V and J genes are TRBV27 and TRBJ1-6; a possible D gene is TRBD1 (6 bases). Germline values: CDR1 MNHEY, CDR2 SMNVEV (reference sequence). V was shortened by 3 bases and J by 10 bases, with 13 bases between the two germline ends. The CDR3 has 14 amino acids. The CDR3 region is CASSFPGESSPLHF. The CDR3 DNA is TGTGCCAGCAGTTTTCCAGGGGAGTCGTCACCCCTCCACTTT.

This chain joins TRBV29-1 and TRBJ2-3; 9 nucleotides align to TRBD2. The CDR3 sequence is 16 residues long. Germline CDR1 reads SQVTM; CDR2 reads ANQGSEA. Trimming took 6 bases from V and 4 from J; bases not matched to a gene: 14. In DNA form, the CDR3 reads TGCAGCGTCCCCCCAATTAGCGGGGGTCCCCCAGATACGCAGTATTTT. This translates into CSVPPISGGPPDTQYF.

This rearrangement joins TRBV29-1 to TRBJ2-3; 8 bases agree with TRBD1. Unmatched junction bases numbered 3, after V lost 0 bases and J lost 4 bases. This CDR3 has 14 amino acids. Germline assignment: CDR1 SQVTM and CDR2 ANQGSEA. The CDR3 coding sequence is TGCAGCGTTGAAGACCTGACAGGGGCAGATACGCAGTATTTT. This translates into CSVEDLTGADTQYF.

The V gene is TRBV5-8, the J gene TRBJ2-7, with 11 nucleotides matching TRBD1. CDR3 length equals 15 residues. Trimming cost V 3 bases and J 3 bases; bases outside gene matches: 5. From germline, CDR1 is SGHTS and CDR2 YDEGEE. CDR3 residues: CASSSRDRGVYEQYV. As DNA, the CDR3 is TGTGCCAGCAGCTCCCGGGACAGGGGGGTCTACGAGCAGTACGTC.

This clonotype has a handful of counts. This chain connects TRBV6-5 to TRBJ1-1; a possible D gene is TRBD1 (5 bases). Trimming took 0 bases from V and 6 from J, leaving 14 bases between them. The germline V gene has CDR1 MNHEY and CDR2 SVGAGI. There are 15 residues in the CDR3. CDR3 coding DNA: TGTGCCAGCAGTTACTCTTCGGCAGGGCTCCCTGAAGCTTTCTTT. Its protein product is CASSYSSAGLPEAFF.

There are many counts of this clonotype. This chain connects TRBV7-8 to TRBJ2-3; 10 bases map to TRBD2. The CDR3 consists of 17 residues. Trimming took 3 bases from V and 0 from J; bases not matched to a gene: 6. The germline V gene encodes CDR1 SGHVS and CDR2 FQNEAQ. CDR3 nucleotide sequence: TGTGCCAGCAGCTTGCGGGCTAGCGGGGGCAGCACAGATACGCAGTATTTT. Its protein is CASSLRASGGSTDTQYF.

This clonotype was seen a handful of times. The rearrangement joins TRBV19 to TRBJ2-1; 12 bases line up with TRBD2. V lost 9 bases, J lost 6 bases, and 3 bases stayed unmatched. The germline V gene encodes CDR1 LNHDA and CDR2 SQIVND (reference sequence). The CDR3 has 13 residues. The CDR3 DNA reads TGTGCCAGCACTAGCGGGGGGCCCAATGAGCAGTTCTTC. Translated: CASTSGGPNEQFF.

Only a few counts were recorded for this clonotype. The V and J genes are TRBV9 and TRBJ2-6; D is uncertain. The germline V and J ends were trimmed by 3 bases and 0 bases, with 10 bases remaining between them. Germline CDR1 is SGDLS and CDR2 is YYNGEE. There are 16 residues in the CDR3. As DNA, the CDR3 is TGTGCCAGCAGCGCAGCATTAAGCTCTGGGGCCAACGTCCTGACTTTC. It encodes CASSAALSSGANVLTF.

CDR3 residues: CASSTSQGTGHNEQFF. CDR3 nucleotides: TGCGCCAGCAGCACCTCACAGGGGACAGGACACAATGAGCAGTTCTTC. This chain joins TRBV5-1 and TRBJ2-1, with 8 nucleotides matching TRBD1. The V gene end was trimmed by 4 bases and the J gene end by 5 bases; junction bases not matched to a gene: 11. CDR1 SGHRS and CDR2 YFSETQ come from the germline V gene. CDR3 length: 16 amino acids.

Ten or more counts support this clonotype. CDR3 sequence (DNA): TGTGCCAGCAGTTTGCGGAGGGGCTATGGCTACACCTTC. It translates to CASSLRRGYGYTF. V usage is TRBV12-3 or TRBV12-4 and J usage is TRBJ1-2; the D gene is possibly TRBD1 (5 bases). V gave up 3 bases and J gave up 4 bases, with 9 bases separating them. This CDR3 is built from 13 residues.

CDR3 in amino acids: CASSPNGGQGGREQFF. CDR3 coding DNA: TGTGCCAGCAGCCCTAATGGGGGACAGGGCGGGCGTGAGCAGTTCTTC. The chain links TRBV7-3 to TRBJ2-1; 9 nucleotides align to TRBD1. CDR3 length: 16 amino acids. Germline values: CDR1 SGHTA, CDR2 FQGTGA. V lost 5 bases and J lost 9; bases outside the gene matches: 14.

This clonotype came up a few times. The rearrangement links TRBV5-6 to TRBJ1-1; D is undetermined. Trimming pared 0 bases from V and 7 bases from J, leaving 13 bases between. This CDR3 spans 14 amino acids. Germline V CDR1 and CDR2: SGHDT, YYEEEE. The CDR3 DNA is TGTGCCAGCAGCTTGGTGATCGCGGTAGGTGAAGCTTTCTTT. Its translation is CASSLVIAVGEAFF.

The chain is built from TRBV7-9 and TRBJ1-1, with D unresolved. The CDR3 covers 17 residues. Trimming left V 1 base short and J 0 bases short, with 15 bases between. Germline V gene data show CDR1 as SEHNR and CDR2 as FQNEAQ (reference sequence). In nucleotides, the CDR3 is TGTGCCAGCAGCTTAGGGAGAATAGGGAGAATGAACACTGAAGCTTTCTTT. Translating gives CASSLGRIGRMNTEAFF.

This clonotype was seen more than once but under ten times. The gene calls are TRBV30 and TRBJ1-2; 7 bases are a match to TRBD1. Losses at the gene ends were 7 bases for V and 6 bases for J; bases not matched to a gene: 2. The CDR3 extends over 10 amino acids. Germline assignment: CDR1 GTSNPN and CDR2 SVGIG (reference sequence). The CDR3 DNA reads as TGTGCCTTCAGGGGGAATGGCTACACCTTC. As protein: CAFRGNGYTF.

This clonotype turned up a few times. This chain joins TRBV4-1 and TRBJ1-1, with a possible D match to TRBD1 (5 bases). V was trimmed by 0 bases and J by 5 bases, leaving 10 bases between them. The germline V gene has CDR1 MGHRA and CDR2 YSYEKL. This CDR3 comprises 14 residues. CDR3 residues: CASSQDVRGTEAFF. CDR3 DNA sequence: TGCGCCAGCAGCCAAGATGTGAGGGGTACTGAAGCTTTCTTT.

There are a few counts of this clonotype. The CDR3 bases are TGCGCCAGCAGTGTCCAGGGGGGCCACAATGAGCAGTTCTTC. Amino acids: CASSVQGGHNEQFF. The rearrangement joins TRBV5-1 to TRBJ2-1, with TRBD1 as a possible D gene (7 bases). The CDR3 consists of 14 residues. The V gene's germline CDR1 is SGHRS and CDR2 YFSETQ. V lost 5 bases to trimming and J lost 5 bases, with 14 bases between them.

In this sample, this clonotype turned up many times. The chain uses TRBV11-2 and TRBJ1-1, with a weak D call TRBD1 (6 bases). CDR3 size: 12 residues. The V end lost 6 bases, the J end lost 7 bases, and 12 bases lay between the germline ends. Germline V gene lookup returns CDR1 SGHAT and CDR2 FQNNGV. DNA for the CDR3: TGTGCCAGCAGGCGGGGGCGGGGTGAAGCTTTCTTT. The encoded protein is CASRRGRGEAFF.

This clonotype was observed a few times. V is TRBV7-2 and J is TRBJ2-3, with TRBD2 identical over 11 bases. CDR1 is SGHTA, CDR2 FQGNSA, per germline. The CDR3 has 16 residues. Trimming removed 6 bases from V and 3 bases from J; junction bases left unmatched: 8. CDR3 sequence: CASRDLAGGQTDTQYF. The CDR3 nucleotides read TGTGCCAGCAGGGATTTAGCGGGGGGGCAAACAGATACGCAGTATTTT.

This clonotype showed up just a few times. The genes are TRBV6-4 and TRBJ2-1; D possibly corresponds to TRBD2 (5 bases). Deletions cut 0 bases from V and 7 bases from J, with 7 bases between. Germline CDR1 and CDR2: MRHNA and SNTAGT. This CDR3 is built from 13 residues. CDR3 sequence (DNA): TGTGCCAGCAGTGACTCGAGGGTGAATGAGCAGTTCTTC. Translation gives CASSDSRVNEQFF.

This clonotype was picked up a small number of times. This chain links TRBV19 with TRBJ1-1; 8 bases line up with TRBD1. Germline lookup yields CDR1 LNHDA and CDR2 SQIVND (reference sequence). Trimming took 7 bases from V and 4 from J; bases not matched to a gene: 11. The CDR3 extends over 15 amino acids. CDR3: CASISGGALSTEAFF. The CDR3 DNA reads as TGTGCCAGTATATCAGGGGGCGCGTTGAGCACTGAAGCTTTCTTT.

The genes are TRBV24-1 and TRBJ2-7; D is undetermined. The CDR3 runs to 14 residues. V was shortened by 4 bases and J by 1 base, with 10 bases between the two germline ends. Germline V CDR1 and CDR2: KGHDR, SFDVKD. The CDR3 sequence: CATSDHGHSYEQYV. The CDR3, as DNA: TGTGCCACCAGTGACCACGGTCATTCCTACGAGCAGTACGTC.

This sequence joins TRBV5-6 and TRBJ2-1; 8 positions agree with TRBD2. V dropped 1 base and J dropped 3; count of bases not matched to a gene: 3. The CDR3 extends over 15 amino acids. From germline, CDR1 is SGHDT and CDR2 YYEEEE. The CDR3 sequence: CASSLQRGIYNEQFF. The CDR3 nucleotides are TGTGCCAGCAGCTTGCAGCGGGGGATCTACAATGAGCAGTTCTTC. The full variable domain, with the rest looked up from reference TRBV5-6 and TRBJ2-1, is DAGVTQSPTHLIKTRGQQVTLRCSPKSGHDTVSWYQQALGQGPQFIFQYYEEEERQRGNFPDRFSGHQFPNYSSELNVNALLLGDSALYLCASSLQRGIYNEQFFGPGTRLTVL.

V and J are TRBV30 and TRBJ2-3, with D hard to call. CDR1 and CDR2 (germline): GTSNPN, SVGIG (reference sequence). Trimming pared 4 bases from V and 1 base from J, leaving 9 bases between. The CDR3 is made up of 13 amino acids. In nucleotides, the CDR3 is TGTGCCTGGAATAGACCGGGCACAGATACGCAGTATTTT. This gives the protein CAWNRPGTDTQYF. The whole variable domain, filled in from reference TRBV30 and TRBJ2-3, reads SQTIHQWPATLVQPVGSPLSLECTVEGTSNPNLYWYRQAAGRGLQLLFYSVGIGQISSEVPQNLSASRPQDRQFILSSKKLLLSDSGFYLCAWNRPGTDTQYFGPGTRLTVL.

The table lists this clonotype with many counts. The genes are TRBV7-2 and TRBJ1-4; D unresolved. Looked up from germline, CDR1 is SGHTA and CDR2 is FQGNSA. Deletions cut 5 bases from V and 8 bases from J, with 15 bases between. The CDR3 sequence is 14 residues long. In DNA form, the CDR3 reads TGTGCCAGCAGCCAGACCCTGGATCTAGAAAAACTGTTTTTT. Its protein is CASSQTLDLEKLFF.

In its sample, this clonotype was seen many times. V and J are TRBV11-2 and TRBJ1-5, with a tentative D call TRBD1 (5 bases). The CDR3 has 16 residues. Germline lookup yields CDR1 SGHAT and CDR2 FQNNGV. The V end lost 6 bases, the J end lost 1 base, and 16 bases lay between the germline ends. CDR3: CASRILMGGSNQPQHF. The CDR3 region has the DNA TGTGCCAGCAGGATCCTGATGGGGGGAAGCAATCAGCCCCAGCATTTT.

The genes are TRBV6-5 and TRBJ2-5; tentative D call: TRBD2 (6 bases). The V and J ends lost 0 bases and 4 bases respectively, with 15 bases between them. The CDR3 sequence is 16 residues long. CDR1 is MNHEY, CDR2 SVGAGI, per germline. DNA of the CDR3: TGTGCCAGCAGTTACTCGGCGGGGTCGGAGATAGAGACCCAGTACTTC. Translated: CASSYSAGSEIETQYF.